This TCR beta chain derives from a study of T cells after yellow fever vaccination. About this clonotype itself: Its antigen remains unidentified.

Findings of the study overall: Clones that expanded after primary vaccination mostly reappeared after the booster (just over 95% CD4, 70% to 90% CD8). Repertoires sorted by FACS could include abundant clonotypes that are contaminants from the bulk population.

A process of 5'RACE template switching, which added a universal primer site and UMIs, was used to make TCR cDNA. TCRdb fed the 5' RACE reads into MiXCR, producing one record per CDR3 protein. Here the sample spans under 550,000 distinct CDR3 sequences, roughly 22% being singletons. The CDR3 is 12 residues long. The germline V gene encodes CDR1 SGHNT and CDR2 YYREEE (reference sequence). Losses at the gene ends were 2 bases for V and 6 bases for J; bases not matched to a gene: 2. The sequence was obtained from a man younger than 35 who received the YFV17D yellow fever vaccine. The chain is built from TRBV5-4 and TRBJ2-7; 7 nucleotides line up with TRBD1. Sequencing used PBMCs, obtained less than 25 days after the first yellow fever vaccination. Here the CDR3 reads CASSLQGLEQYF. The CDR3 DNA reads as TGTGCCAGCAGCTTACAGGGGCTCGAGCAGTACTTC.